This TCR beta chain was identified in a study of blood T cell repertoires in COVID-19. Across the study: The origin of the acute and convalescent COVID-19 samples was the United States, Italy and Spain. The analysed material was cDNA or gDNA that came from T cells, B-cell-depleted T cells, or PBMCs.

As to this clone: The sample carries other DNA sequences with the same CDR3.

Authors' methods: Scientists estimated how many nucleated cells there were by amplifying reference gene primers. Some clones are missing from TCRdb's copy, which holds only in-frame ones; the method was immunoSEQ multiplex PCR. V, J and clone size are taken as reported in that table, and D and trimming were inferred from the DNA itself. Altogether about 210,000 clones are present, more than 75% being singletons, with the ten largest covering 4.9%. The CDR3 runs 15 residues. V gave up 3 bases and J gave up 0 bases, with 8 bases separating them. Germline V CDR1 and CDR2: KGHSH, LQKENI. Sequences were obtained from peripheral blood. The J gene is TRBJ2-2, the V gene TRBV18; D is unclear. This sequence was found in a woman older than 75 with acute or convalescent COVID-19. CDR3 sequence (DNA): TGTGCCAGCTCACCTAGACAAGCGAACACCGGGGAGCTGTTTTTT. This sequence encodes CASSPRQANTGELFF.